The T cell receptor (beta chain) under discussion was sequenced for a study of metastatic and nonmetastatic thyroid tumors. This CDR3 is 16 amino acids long. Trimming pared 0 bases from V and 2 bases from J, leaving 12 bases between. In germline, CDR1 is SGHRS, CDR2 YFSETQ. No patient received treatment before thyroid surgery. In its sample, this clone was seen many times. TCRdb reassembled clones from the PCR reads with MiXCR. The sample lists approximately 79,000 clones; around 7.8% were seen once. The sample taken for sequencing was blood. The source of this sequence is a female donor with papillary thyroid cancer or a benign thyroid nodule (not recorded which). Some clones in this sample may be carry-over from other donors' samples. This chain uses TRBV5-1 with TRBJ1-5, with no clear D. The CDR3: CASSLEGRGGNQPQHF. For the CDR3, the DNA is TGCGCCAGCAGCTTGGAAGGGCGAGGTGGCAATCAGCCCCAGCATTTT.